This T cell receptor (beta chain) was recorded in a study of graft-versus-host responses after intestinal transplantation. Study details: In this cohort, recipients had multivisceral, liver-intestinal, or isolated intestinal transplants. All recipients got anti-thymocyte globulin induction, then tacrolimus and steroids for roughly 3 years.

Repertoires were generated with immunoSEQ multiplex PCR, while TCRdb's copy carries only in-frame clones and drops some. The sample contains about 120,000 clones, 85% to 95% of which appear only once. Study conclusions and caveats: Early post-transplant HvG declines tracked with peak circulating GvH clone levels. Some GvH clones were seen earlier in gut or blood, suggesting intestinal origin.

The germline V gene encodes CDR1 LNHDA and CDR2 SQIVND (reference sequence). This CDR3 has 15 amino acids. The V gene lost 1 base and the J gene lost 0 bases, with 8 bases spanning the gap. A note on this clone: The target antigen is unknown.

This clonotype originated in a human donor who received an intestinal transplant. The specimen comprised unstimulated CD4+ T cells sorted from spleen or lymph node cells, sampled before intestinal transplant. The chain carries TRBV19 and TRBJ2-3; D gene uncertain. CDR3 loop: CASSIARISTDTQYF. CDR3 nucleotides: TGTGCCAGTAGTATAGCCCGGATTAGCACAGATACGCAGTATTTT.